Presented here are 14 T cell receptor beta chains from one specimen sequenced in a study of multiple sclerosis patients with progressive multifocal leukoencephalopathy. Indicated time point: before natalizumab initiation. Sequenced by immunoSEQ multiplex PCR; TCRdb stores in-frame clones only, minus some. This sample has 25,000 to 35,000 clones, with 70% to 90% found just once. Sequencing input: PBMCs. The receptors originated from a human donor with multiple sclerosis.

V and J are TRBV7-3 and TRBJ2-3; 8 bases agree with TRBD1. The V gene's germline CDR1 is SGHTA and CDR2 FQGTGA. The CDR3 runs to 16 residues. After removal of 4 bases from V and 1 base from J, the junction contained 7 bases not matched to a gene. The CDR3: CASSSPDRGGTDTQYF. In DNA, the CDR3 is TGTGCCAGCAGCTCTCCAGACAGGGGCGGCACAGATACGCAGTATTTT.

This chain uses TRBV11-2 with TRBJ1-1, with a weak D call TRBD1 (5 bases). The V gene lost 3 bases and the J gene lost 3 bases, with 8 bases spanning the gap. The CDR3 spans 13 residues. Per the germline V gene, CDR1 is SGHAT and CDR2 is FQNNGV. CDR3 DNA: TGTGCCAGCAGCTTCGGGGGGTACACTGAAGCTTTCTTT. Protein: CASSFGGYTEAFF.

The genes are TRBV7-2 and TRBJ1-2, with 9 nucleotides matching TRBD1. V was clipped by 2 bases and J by 8 bases; unmatched bases: 9. CDR1 and CDR2 (germline): SGHTA, FQGNSA. This CDR3 is 15 amino acids long. The CDR3 loop is CASSLTLGQGSGYTF. The CDR3 coding sequence is TGTGCCAGCAGCTTAACTCTAGGACAGGGGTCGGGCTACACCTTC.

The chain is built from TRBV5-1 and TRBJ1-1, with D possibly matching TRBD1 (5 bases). The V end was cut by 1 base, the J end by 0 bases, with 10 bases between. Looked up from germline, CDR1 is SGHRS and CDR2 is YFSETQ. This CDR3 region has 15 residues. CDR3 in DNA: TGCGCCAGCAGCTTGATTCAGGGTTTGAACACTGAAGCTTTCTTT. This encodes CASSLIQGLNTEAFF.

The rearrangement uses TRBV4-3 and TRBJ1-4; no definite D call. This CDR3 is built from 15 residues. V was cut by 3 bases and J by 0 bases, with 8 bases left in between. Germline V gene sequence: CDR1 LGHNA, CDR2 YSLEER. For the CDR3, the DNA is TGCGCCAGCAGCCAGACGATTGCAACTAATGAAAAACTGTTTTTT. Translated, it gives CASSQTIATNEKLFF.

The chain has TRBV5-1 and TRBJ1-2; TRBD1 matches at 7 bases. CDR3 length: 15 residues. Trimming cost V 0 bases and J 4 bases; bases outside gene matches: 6. In germline, CDR1 is SGHRS, CDR2 YFSETQ. CDR3 region: CASSLVSGGGYGYTF. CDR3 nucleotide sequence: TGCGCCAGCAGCTTGGTTTCAGGGGGAGGCTATGGCTACACCTTC.

This chain connects TRBV9 to TRBJ2-1; 9 bases align to TRBD1. V lost 3 bases, J lost 8 bases, and 9 bases stayed unmatched. This CDR3 has 15 residues. Germline V gene lookup returns CDR1 SGDLS and CDR2 YYNGEE. CDR3: CASSGEHRGLDEQFF. CDR3 DNA: TGTGCCAGCAGCGGGGAACACAGGGGGCTCGATGAGCAGTTCTTC.

The V and J genes are TRBV5-4 and TRBJ1-4; 7 nucleotides line up with TRBD1. After removal of 4 bases from V and 8 bases from J, the junction contained 14 bases not matched to a gene. Looked up from germline, CDR1 is SGHNT and CDR2 is YYREEE (reference sequence). This CDR3 region has 16 residues. CDR3 region: CASSLKGGVSSEKLFF. For the CDR3, the DNA is TGTGCCAGCAGCCTCAAAGGGGGCGTGAGTTCGGAAAAACTGTTTTTT.

As regards this clone: This sample also contains other DNA sequences that code for the same CDR3. V and J are TRBV5-1 and TRBJ1-6; TRBD1 matches 7 bases. The CDR3 totals 14 residues. Germline V gene lookup returns CDR1 SGHRS and CDR2 YFSETQ. V was clipped by 4 bases and J by 6 bases; unmatched bases: 4. The CDR3 DNA is TGCGCCAGCAGCCCTGGGACAGTTAATTCACCCCTCCACTTT. Translating it yields CASSPGTVNSPLHF.

This clone was counted once. The genes are TRBV27 and TRBJ1-5; 8 bases are a match to TRBD1. V lost 3 bases, J lost 5 bases, and 6 bases stayed unmatched. The length of the CDR3 is 15 residues. Germline CDR1 MNHEY, CDR2 SMNVEV (reference sequence). CDR3 nucleotide sequence: TGTGCCAGCAGTTTTGCAGGGGGCAGAGATCAGCCCCAGCATTTT. This sequence encodes CASSFAGGRDQPQHF.

V and J are TRBV7-2 and TRBJ2-7; 9 nucleotides align to TRBD2. J lost 3 bases, V lost 2 bases, and 5 bases had no gene match. Germline V lookup: CDR1 SGHTA, CDR2 FQGNSA. The CDR3 is made up of 15 amino acids. The DNA for the CDR3 is TGTGCCAGCAGCTTAATGAGACTAGCGGACTACGAGCAGTACTTC. Translation: CASSLMRLADYEQYF.

This chain connects TRBV9 to TRBJ2-1; TRBD2 matches 10 bases. Germline-derived CDR1 and CDR2 are SGDLS and YYNGEE. The CDR3 extends over 17 amino acids. J gave up 9 bases and V 0 bases, and 12 bases lay outside the gene matches. CDR3 coding DNA: TGTGCCAGCAGCGTAGGTGAAGCTAGCGGGAGATGGCGTGAGCAGTTCTTC. Translating gives CASSVGEASGRWREQFF.

The J gene is TRBJ1-1, the V gene TRBV19; no clear D gene. The CDR3 sequence is 15 residues long. Germline V gene data show CDR1 as LNHDA and CDR2 as SQIVND (reference sequence). With 5 bases removed from V and 3 bases from J, the gap between germline ends came to 16 bases. CDR3 DNA sequence: TGTGCCAGTAGTCACCGGGGTAAAGGGCACACTGAAGCTTTCTTT. Protein product: CASSHRGKGHTEAFF.

The CDR3, as DNA: TGTGCCAGCATAGTGGGAAACACCATATATTTT. Translating it yields CASIVGNTIYF. V is TRBV6-1 and J is TRBJ1-3; no clear D. Germline values: CDR1 MNHNS, CDR2 SASEGT. The CDR3 runs to 11 residues. Trimming took off 7 bases at V and 4 bases at J, with 5 bases between the two ends.